The 4 T cell receptor beta chains reported below all come from one sample, sequenced in a study of T cell repertoires in cytomegalovirus infection. TCRdb called the reads again in MiXCR, with one record for every CDR3 protein. Here the sample spans about 260,000 distinct CDR3 sequences, around 8.7% being singletons. The sequenced sample was PBMCs. The receptors were gathered from a human donor in good health (CMV status not recorded). Some clones in this sample may be carry-over from other donors' samples.

Details on this clonotype: One junction end does not reproduce the germline sequence, and a read error may be involved. This chain joins TRBV27 and TRBJ2-5; 7 bases align to TRBD2. Germline loops: CDR1 MNHEY, CDR2 SMNVEV (reference sequence). This CDR3 is built from 15 residues. This CDR3 reads CVSSFARGSIQTQYF. CDR3 DNA: TGTGTCAGCAGTTTCGCACGCGGGAGTATACAGACCCAGTACTTC.

This clonotype has at least ten counts. The rearrangement joins TRBV7-2 to TRBJ1-1; the match to TRBD1 covers 7 bases. Germline V gene lookup returns CDR1 SGHTA and CDR2 FQGNSA. J gave up 0 bases and V 7 bases, and 5 bases lay outside the gene matches. This CDR3 comprises 14 residues. The CDR3 DNA reads TGTGCCAGCAACCGGGACAGCTTGAACACTGAAGCTTTCTTT. Translated, it gives CASNRDSLNTEAFF. The variable domain in full, with the rest retrieved from reference TRBV7-2 and TRBJ1-1, is GAGVSQSPSNKVTEKGKDVELRCDPISGHTALYWYRQSLGQGLEFLIYFQGNSAPDKSGLPSDRFSAERTGGSVSTLTIQRTQQEDSAVYLCASNRDSLNTEAFFGQGTRLTVV.

This clonotype was seen ten or more times. The chain recombines TRBV11-2 with TRBJ2-5; possible D gene TRBD2, 5 bases. Germline V gene data show CDR1 as SGHAT and CDR2 as FQNNGV. CDR3 length equals 13 residues. Trimming pared 5 bases from V and 2 bases from J, leaving 9 bases between. Here the CDR3 DNA reads TGTGCCAGCAGCGGTCGGGATCAAGAGACCCAGTACTTC. Protein sequence: CASSGRDQETQYF. Full variable domain (rest looked up from reference TRBV11-2 and TRBJ2-5): EAGVAQSPRYKIIEKRQSVAFWCNPISGHATLYWYQQILGQGPKLLIQFQNNGVVDDSQLPKDRFSAERLKGVDSTLKIQPAKLEDSAVYLCASSGRDQETQYFGPGTRLLVL.

This clonotype was picked up one time. The chain uses TRBV12-3 or TRBV12-4 and TRBJ1-1; 9 nucleotides match TRBD1. V trimming: 5 bases; J trimming: 4 bases; junction bases outside the gene matches: 8. The CDR3 contains 15 residues. The CDR3 loop is CASSLPGTGITEAFF. CDR3 DNA: TGTGCCAGCAGTCTTCCCGGGACAGGGATCACTGAAGCTTTCTTT.